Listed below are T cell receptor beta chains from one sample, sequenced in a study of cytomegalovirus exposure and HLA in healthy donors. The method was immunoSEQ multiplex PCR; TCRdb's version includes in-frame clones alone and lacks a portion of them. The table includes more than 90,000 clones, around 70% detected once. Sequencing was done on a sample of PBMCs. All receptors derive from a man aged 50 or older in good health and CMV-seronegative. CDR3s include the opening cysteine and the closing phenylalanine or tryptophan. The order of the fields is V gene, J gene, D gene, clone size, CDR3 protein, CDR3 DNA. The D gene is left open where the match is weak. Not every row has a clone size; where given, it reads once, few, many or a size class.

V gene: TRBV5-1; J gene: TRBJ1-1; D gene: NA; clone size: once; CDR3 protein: CASRSAVTNTEAFF; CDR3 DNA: TGCGCCAGCAGGTCCGCGGTTACGAACACTGAAGCTTTCTTT
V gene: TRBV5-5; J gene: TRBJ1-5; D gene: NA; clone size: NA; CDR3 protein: CASSLDFSYSNQPQHF; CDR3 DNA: TGTGCCAGCAGCTTGGATTTCAGTTATAGCAATCAGCCCCAGCATTTT
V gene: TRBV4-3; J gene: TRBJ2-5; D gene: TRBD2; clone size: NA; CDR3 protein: CASSQRAGGMGETQYF; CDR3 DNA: TGCGCCAGCAGCCAACGAGCGGGGGGGATGGGAGAGACCCAGTACTTC
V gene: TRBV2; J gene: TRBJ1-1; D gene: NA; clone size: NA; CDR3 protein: CASALETENTEAFF; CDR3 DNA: TGTGCCAGCGCCCTCGAAACAGAGAACACTGAAGCTTTCTTT
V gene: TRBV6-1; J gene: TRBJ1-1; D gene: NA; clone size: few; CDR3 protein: CASSESGQGSTEAFF; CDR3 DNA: TGTGCCAGCAGTGAAAGTGGGCAGGGGTCTACTGAAGCTTTCTTT
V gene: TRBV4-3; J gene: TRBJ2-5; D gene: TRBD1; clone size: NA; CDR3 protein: CASSQDRTGLETQYF; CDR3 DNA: TGCGCCAGCAGCCAAGACCGGACAGGGCTGGAGACCCAGTACTTC
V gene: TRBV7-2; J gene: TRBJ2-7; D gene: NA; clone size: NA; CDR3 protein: CASSHPPRLYEQYF; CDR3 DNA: TGTGCCAGCAGCCATCCCCCGCGCCTCTACGAGCAGTACTTC
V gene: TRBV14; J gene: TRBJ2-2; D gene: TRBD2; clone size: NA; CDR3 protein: CASSRRLAANTGELFF; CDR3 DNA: TGTGCCAGCAGCCGCCGACTAGCGGCGAACACCGGGGAGCTGTTTTTT
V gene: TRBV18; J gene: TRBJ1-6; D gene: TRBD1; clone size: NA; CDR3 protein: CASPGTENSPLHF; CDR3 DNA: TGTGCCAGCCCAGGGACAGAGAATTCACCCCTCCACTTT
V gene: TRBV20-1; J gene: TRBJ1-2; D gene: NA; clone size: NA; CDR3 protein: CSASTVGYTF; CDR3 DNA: TGCAGTGCTTCGACAGTGGGCTACACCTTC
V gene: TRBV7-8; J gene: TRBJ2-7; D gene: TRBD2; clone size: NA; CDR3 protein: CASSLRSLAGPAYEQYF; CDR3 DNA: TGTGCCAGCAGCTTACGTAGTCTAGCGGGGCCCGCCTACGAGCAGTACTTC
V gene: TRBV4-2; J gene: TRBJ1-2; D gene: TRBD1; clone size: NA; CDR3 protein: CASRATGGSYGYTF; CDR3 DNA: TGTGCCAGCAGGGCAACAGGGGGGAGCTATGGCTACACCTTC
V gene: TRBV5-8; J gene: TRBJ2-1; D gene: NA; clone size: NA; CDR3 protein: CATTKFSGNSYNEQFF; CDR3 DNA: TGTGCCACCACTAAGTTTAGCGGTAACTCCTACAATGAGCAGTTCTTC
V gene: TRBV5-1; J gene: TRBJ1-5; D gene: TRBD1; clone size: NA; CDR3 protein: CASSLEGQGHNQPQHF; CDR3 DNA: TGCGCCAGCAGCTTGGAAGGACAGGGACATAATCAGCCCCAGCATTTT
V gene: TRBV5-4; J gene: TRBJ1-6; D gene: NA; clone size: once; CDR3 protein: CASSLMEGLNSPLHF; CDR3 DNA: TGTGCCAGCAGCTTGATGGAGGGACTTAATTCACCCCTCCACTTT
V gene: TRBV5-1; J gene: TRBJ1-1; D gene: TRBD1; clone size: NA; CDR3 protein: CASSETGAGREAFF; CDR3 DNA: TGCGCCAGCAGCGAAACAGGGGCGGGCCGAGAAGCTTTCTTT
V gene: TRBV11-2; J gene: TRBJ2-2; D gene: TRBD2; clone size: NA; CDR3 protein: CASSPPGLVVPGELFF; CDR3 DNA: TGTGCCAGCAGCCCACCGGGACTAGTGGTTCCCGGGGAGCTGTTTTTT
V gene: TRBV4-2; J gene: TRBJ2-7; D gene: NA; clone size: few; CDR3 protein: CASSHVDIYSVYEQYF; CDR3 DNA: TGTGCCAGCAGCCACGTGGACATATACTCCGTCTACGAGCAGTACTTC
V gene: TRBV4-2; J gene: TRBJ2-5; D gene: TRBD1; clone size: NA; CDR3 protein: CASSYGQGGETQYF; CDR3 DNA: TGTGCCAGCAGCTACGGACAGGGGGGAGAGACCCAGTACTTC
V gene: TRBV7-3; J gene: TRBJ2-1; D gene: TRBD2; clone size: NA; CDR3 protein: CASSRRSGSNNEQFF; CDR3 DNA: TGTGCCAGCAGCCGACGTAGCGGGAGTAACAATGAGCAGTTCTTC
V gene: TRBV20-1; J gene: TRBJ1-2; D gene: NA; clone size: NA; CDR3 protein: CSAADSYGYTF; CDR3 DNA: TGCAGTGCTGCCGACAGCTATGGCTACACCTTC
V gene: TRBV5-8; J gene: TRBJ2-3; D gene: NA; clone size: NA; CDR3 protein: CASSFNRGTGADTQYF; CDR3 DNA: TGTGCCAGCAGCTTTAATAGGGGTACGGGGGCAGATACGCAGTATTTT
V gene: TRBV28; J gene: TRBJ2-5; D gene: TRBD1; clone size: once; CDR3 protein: CASRSGTGGTQYF; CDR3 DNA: TGTGCCAGCAGGTCCGGGACAGGGGGGACCCAGTACTTC
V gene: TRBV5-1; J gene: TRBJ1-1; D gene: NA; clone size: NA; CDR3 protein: CASSLLTAGILNTEAFF; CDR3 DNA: TGCGCCAGCAGCTTGCTGACAGCAGGGATTCTGAACACTGAAGCTTTCTTT
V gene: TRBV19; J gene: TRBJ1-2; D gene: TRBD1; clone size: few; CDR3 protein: CASRGQAGPQRTPSYGYTF; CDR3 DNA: TGTGCCAGTAGGGGACAGGCCGGACCCCAACGTACTCCCAGCTATGGCTACACCTTC
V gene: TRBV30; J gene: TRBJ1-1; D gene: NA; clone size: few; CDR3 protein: CAWTIGRVRGAFF; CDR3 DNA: TGTGCCTGGACCATAGGGAGGGTAAGAGGAGCTTTCTTT
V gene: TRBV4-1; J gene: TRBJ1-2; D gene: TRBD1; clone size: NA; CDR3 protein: CASSPPGQGTIAYGYTF; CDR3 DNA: TGCGCCAGCAGCCCGCCGGGACAGGGTACGATAGCCTATGGCTACACCTTC
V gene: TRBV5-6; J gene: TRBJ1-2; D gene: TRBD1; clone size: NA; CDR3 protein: CASSSTGTETNYGYTF; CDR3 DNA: TGTGCCAGCAGCTCTACCGGGACAGAAACTAACTATGGCTACACCTTC